This T cell receptor beta chain appears in the sequencing data of a study of preoperative IRX-2 immunotherapy in early breast cancer. The treatment: preoperative locoregional IRX-2 cytokine immunotherapy. Samples came from a phase Ib trial of preoperative locoregional IRX-2 cytokine immunotherapy. Only one count was recorded for this clone. Assay: immunoSEQ multiplex PCR; the TCRdb copy retains only in-frame clones and omits some. The profile shows more than 20,000 clones, approximately 80% of them singletons. The length of the CDR3 is 14 residues. CDR1 is KGHSH and CDR2 is LQKENI in the germline V gene. V was shortened by 4 bases and J by 1 base, with 10 bases between the two germline ends.

V usage is TRBV18 and J usage is TRBJ1-1; perhaps TRBD1 as D (5 bases). This sequence was found in a human donor with breast cancer. Specimen: lymph node tissue, collected after IRX-2 immunotherapy. The CDR3 here is CASSLVGPNTEAFF. As DNA, the CDR3 is TGTGCCAGCTCACTTGTGGGACCGAACACTGAAGCTTTCTTT.